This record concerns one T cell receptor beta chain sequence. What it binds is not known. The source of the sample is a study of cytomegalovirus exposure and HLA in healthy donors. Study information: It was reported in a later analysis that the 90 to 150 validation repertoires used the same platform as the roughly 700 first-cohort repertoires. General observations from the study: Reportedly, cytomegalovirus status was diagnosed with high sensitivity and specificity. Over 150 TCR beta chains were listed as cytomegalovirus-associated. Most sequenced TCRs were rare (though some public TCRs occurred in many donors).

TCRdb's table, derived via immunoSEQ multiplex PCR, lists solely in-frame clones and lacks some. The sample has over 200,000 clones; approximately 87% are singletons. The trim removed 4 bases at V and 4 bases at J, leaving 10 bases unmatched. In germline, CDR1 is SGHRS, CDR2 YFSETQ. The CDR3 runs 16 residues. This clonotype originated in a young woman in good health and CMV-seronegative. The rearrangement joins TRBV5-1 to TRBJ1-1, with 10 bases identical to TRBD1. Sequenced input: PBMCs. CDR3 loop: CASSSRDRGSGTEAFF. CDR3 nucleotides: TGCGCCAGCAGCAGCCGGGACAGGGGTAGTGGCACTGAAGCTTTCTTT.